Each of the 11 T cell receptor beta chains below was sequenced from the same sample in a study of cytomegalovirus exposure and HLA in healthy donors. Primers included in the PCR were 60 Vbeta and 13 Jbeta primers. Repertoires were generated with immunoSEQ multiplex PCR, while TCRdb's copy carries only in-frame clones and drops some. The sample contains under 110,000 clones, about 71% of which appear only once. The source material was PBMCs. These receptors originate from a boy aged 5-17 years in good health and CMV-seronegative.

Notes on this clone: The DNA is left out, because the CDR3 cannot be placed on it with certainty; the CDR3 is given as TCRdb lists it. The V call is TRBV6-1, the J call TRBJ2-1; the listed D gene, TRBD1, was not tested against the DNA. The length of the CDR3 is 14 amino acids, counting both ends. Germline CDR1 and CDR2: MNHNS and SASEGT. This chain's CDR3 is CASILDRYNNEQFF.

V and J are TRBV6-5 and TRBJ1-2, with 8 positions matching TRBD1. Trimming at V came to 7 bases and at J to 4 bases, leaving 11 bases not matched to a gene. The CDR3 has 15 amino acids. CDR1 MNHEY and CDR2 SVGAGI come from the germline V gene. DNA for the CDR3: TGTGCCAGCACTGCACACCGGACAGGGAGCTATGGCTACACCTTC. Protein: CASTAHRTGSYGYTF.

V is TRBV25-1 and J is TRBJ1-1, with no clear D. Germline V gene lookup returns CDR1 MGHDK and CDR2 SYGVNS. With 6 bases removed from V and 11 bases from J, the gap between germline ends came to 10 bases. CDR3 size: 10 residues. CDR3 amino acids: CASSSGVAFF. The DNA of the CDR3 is TGTGCCAGCAGCTCGGGAGTGGCTTTCTTT.

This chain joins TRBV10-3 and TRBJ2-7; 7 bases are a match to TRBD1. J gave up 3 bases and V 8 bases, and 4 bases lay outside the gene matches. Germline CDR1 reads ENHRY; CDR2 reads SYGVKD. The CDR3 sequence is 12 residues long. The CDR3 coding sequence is TGTGCCATCCCGGACAGGCTCTACGAGCAGTACTTC. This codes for CAIPDRLYEQYF.

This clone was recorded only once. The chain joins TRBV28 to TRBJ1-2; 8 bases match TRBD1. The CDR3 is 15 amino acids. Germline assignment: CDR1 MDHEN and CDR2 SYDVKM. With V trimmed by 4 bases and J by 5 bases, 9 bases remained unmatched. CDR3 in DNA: TGTGCCAGCAGTTCCTCCGGGACAGGACGGTATGGCTACACCTTC. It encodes CASSSSGTGRYGYTF.

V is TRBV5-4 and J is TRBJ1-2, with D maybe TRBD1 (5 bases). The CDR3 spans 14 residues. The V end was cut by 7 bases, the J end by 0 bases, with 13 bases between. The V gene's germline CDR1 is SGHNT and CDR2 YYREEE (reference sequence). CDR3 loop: CASSRRGSNYGYTF. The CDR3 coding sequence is TGTGCCAGCTCCCGGAGGGGATCTAACTATGGCTACACCTTC.

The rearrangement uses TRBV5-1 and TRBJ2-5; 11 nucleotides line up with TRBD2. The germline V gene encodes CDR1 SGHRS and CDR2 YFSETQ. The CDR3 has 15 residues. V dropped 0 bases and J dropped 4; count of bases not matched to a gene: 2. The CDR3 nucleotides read TGCGCCAGCAGCTTGGGACTAGCGGGGATAGAGACCCAGTACTTC. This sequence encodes CASSLGLAGIETQYF. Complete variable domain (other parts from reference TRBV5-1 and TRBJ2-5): KAGVTQTPRYLIKTRGQQVTLSCSPISGHRSVSWYQQTPGQGLQFLFEYFSETQRNKGNFPGRFSGRQFSNSRSEMNVSTLELGDSALYLCASSLGLAGIETQYFGPGTRLLVL.

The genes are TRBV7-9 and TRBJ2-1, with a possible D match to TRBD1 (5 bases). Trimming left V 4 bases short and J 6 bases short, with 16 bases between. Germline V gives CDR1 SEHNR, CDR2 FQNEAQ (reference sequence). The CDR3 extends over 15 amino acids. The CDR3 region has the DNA TGTGCCAGCAGCTGGGGCCGGACCCCGACCAATGAGCAGTTCTTC. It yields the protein CASSWGRTPTNEQFF.

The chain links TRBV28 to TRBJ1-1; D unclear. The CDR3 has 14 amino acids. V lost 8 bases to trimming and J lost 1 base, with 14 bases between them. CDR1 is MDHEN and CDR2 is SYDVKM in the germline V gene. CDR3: CASRLKHANTEAFF. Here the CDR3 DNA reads TGTGCCAGCCGATTGAAACATGCGAACACTGAAGCTTTCTTT. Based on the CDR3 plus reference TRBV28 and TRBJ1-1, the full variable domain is DVKVTQSSRYLVKRTGEKVFLECVQDMDHENMFWYRQDPGLGLRLIYFSYDVKMKEKGDIPEGYSVSREKKERFSLILESASTNQTSMYLCASRLKHANTEAFFGQGTRLTVV.

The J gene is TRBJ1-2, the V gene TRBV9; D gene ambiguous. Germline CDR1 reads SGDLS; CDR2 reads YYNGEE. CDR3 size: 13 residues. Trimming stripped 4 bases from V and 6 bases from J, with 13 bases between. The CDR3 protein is CASSRNVAHGYTF. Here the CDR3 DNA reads TGTGCCAGCAGCCGGAACGTAGCGCATGGCTACACCTTC.

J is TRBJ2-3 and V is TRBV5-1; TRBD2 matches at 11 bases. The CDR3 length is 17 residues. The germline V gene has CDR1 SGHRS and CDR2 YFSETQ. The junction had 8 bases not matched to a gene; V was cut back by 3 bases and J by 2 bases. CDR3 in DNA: TGCGCCAGCAGCTCTTCCGGGACTAGCGGCTCCACAGATACGCAGTATTTT. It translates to CASSSSGTSGSTDTQYF.